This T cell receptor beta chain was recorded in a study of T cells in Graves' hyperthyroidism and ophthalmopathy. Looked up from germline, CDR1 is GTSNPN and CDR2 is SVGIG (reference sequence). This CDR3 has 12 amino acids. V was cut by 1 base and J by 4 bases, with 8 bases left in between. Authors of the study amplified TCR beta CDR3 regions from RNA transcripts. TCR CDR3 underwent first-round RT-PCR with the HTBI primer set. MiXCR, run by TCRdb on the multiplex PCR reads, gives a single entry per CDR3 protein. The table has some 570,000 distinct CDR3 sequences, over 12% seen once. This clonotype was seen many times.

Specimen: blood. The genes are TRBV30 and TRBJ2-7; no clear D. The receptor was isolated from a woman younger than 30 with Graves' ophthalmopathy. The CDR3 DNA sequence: TGTGCCTGGAGTGCGACAAGGTACGAGCAGTACTTC. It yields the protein CAWSATRYEQYF.